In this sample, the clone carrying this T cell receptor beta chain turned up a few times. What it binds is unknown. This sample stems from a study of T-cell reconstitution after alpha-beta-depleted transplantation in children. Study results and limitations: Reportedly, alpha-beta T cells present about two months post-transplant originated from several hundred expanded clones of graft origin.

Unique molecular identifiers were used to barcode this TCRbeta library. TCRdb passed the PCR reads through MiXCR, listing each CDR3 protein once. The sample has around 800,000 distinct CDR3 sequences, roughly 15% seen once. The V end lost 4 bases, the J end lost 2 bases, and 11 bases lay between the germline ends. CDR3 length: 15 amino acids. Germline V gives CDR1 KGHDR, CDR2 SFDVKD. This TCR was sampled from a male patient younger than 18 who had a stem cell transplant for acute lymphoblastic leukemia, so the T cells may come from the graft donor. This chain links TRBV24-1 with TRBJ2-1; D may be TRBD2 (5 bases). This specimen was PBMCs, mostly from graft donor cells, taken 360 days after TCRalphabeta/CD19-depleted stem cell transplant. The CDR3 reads CATSETTGTYNEQFF. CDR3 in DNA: TGTGCCACCAGTGAAACGACCGGGACCTACAATGAGCAGTTCTTC.